Included here is one T cell receptor beta chain sequence, with context. This sample was included in a study of shared T cell receptors in the human thymus. V shed 4 bases and J 7 bases; nucleotides not matched to a gene: 17. CDR3 length equals 18 residues. Clones were sequenced by immunoSEQ multiplex PCR, and TCRdb holds only the in-frame ones, with some missing. Among hundreds of thousands of clones, roughly 86% were seen once, and the ten largest hold 0.0094%. Another study also made use of these data, one on human thymus T cells. That report notes: Infants, healthy and Finnish, who were having corrective surgery for congenital heart defects served as donors.

V is TRBV6-7 and J is TRBJ1-2; 11 positions agree with TRBD1. TRBV6-7 is given ORF status, its function remaining uncertain. Material for sequencing was thymocytes. This receptor was taken from a boy under three years old with a congenital heart defect. The CDR3 sequence: CASSSGVGTGGTMSGYTF. The CDR3 nucleotides read TGTGCCAGCAGTTCTGGCGTGGGGACAGGGGGGACGATGAGTGGCTACACCTTC.